Listed below are T cell receptor beta chains from one sample, sequenced in a study of blood T cell repertoires in COVID-19. Data came from immunoSEQ multiplex PCR; TCRdb stores just in-frame clones and leaves some out. This table has 100,000 to 150,000 clones, around 85% appearing once. The specimen sequenced was peripheral blood. The source is an elderly woman with COVID-19, enrolled during active disease. Each CDR3 is given with its conserved first and last residue. D genes are given only for firm matches. Size is omitted from some rows. Given values are once, few, many or a class for expanded clones.

j_call v_call clone_size d_call cdr3_aa cdr3_nt
TRBJ1-1 TRBV9 NA NA CASSVVGGGATEAFF TGTGCCAGCAGCGTAGTGGGAGGGGGGGCAACTGAAGCTTTCTTT
TRBJ2-2 TRBV5-1 many NA CASSLAGDPGELFF TGCGCCAGCAGCTTGGCGGGAGATCCCGGGGAGCTGTTTTTT
TRBJ2-3 TRBV28 once TRBD1 CASSPTGGFPTDTQYF TGTGCCAGCAGTCCCACAGGGGGTTTCCCTACAGATACGCAGTATTTT
TRBJ2-6 TRBV25-1 NA NA CASSDSSGANVLTF TGTGCCAGCAGTGATTCTTCCGGGGCCAACGTCCTGACTTTC
TRBJ2-7 TRBV5-5 NA TRBD1 CASSRTGTEINEQYF TGTGCCAGCAGCCGCACCGGGACAGAGATTAACGAGCAGTACTTC
TRBJ1-1 TRBV4-3 once NA CASSQGGMNTEAFF TGCGCCAGCAGCCAGGGGGGGATGAACACTGAAGCTTTCTTT
TRBJ2-7 TRBV5-6 NA NA CASSLRRGLSYEQYF TGTGCCAGCAGCTTACGCCGGGGACTCTCCTACGAGCAGTACTTC
TRBJ2-7 TRBV25-1 NA NA CASSRRGYEQYF TGTGCCAGCAGTCGTAGGGGCTACGAGCAGTACTTC
TRBJ2-5 TRBV20-1 NA NA CSTAKETQYF TGCAGTACAGCTAAAGAGACCCAGTACTTC
TRBJ2-1 TRBV5-1 NA TRBD2 CASSWAGGPYNEQFF TGCGCCAGCAGTTGGGCGGGAGGGCCCTACAATGAGCAGTTCTTC
TRBJ2-4 TRBV2 NA NA CARGLRRGDIQYF TGTGCCAGGGGGTTGAGGAGGGGAGACATTCAGTACTTC
TRBJ2-1 TRBV19 NA TRBD2 CASSIEWGGVNEQFF TGTGCCAGTAGTATAGAATGGGGAGGGGTAAATGAGCAGTTCTTC
TRBJ2-7 TRBV7-9 many TRBD2 CASSLGLAGGEEYF TGTGCCAGCAGCTTGGGACTAGCGGGAGGGGAGGAGTACTTC
TRBJ2-5 TRBV20-1 NA TRBD2 CSASTSGGLVETQYF TGCAGTGCTAGTACTAGCGGGGGCCTGGTAGAGACCCAGTACTTC
TRBJ2-2 TRBV5-1 once TRBD1 CASAPGTGPTGELFF TGCGCCAGCGCCCCTGGGACAGGACCCACCGGGGAGCTGTTTTTT
TRBJ1-4 TRBV2 NA NA CASSKVTGANEKLFF TGTGCCAGCAGCAAAGTGACAGGAGCTAATGAAAAACTGTTTTTT
TRBJ2-7 TRBV7-2 NA TRBD2 CASSDRTSGRRYEQYF TGTGCCAGCAGCGACAGGACTAGCGGGCGACGTTACGAGCAGTACTTC
TRBJ1-1 TRBV7-3 NA TRBD1 CASSLTGQGNTEAFF TGTGCCAGCAGCTTAACTGGACAGGGGAACACTGAAGCTTTCTTT
TRBJ2-7 TRBV11-1 NA NA CASSLRTEALQYF TGTGCCAGCAGCTTACGGACGGAGGCTCTACAGTACTTC